This T cell receptor (beta chain) appears in the sequencing data of a study of graft-versus-host responses after intestinal transplantation. Across the study: Multivisceral, liver-intestinal, or isolated intestinal transplants were received by the recipients. General observations from the study: Some patients had graft-donor T cell macrochimerism, and their allografts showed high graft-versus-host to host-versus-graft clonal ratios.

On this clone itself: Its antigen is not identified.

V lost 1 base, J lost 5 bases, and 7 bases stayed unmatched. Per the germline V gene, CDR1 is SGHNT and CDR2 is YYREEE (reference sequence). CDR3 length: 15 residues. The repertoire was sequenced with immunoSEQ multiplex PCR; TCRdb's copy has only in-frame clones and lacks some. This sample has some 86,000 clones, with 80% to 95% found just once. The specimen was unstimulated CD8+ T cells sorted from spleen or lymph node cells, collected before intestinal transplant. The V call is TRBV5-4, the J call TRBJ2-5, with 8 bases matching TRBD1. The sequence derives from a human donor who received an intestinal transplant. CDR3 loop: CASSLIQGAKETQYF. The DNA for the CDR3 is TGTGCCAGCAGCTTGATCCAGGGGGCGAAGGAGACCCAGTACTTC.